These 19 T cell receptor beta chains were all obtained from the same sample, sequenced in a study of cytomegalovirus exposure and HLA in healthy donors. PCR was performed using 60 Vbeta and 13 Jbeta primers. The method was immunoSEQ multiplex PCR; TCRdb's version includes in-frame clones alone and lacks a portion of them. The sample yields under 150,000 clones, about 86% seen once. Sequencing input: PBMCs. These receptors all stem from a man aged 35 to 55 in good health and CMV-seropositive.

The chain joins TRBV19 to TRBJ2-1; TRBD2 matches 10 bases. V was clipped by 3 bases and J by 8 bases; unmatched bases: 13. CDR1 is LNHDA and CDR2 is SQIVND in the germline V gene (reference sequence). The CDR3 has 17 amino acids. The CDR3 DNA is TGTGCCAGTAGTATGGCCCGACTAGCGGGCGGAGGGGATGAGCAGTTCTTC. This encodes CASSMARLAGGGDEQFF. Combining the CDR3 with reference TRBV19 and TRBJ2-1 gives the whole variable domain DGGITQSPKYLFRKEGQNVTLSCEQNLNHDAMYWYRQDPGQGLRLIYYSQIVNDFQKGDIAEGYSVSREKKESFPLTVTSAQKNPTAFYLCASSMARLAGGGDEQFFGPGTRLTVL.

The chain couples TRBV4-2 to TRBJ2-5; 11 nucleotides match TRBD2. CDR1 and CDR2 from the germline V gene are LGHNA and YNFKEQ. The CDR3 loop spans 16 amino acids. With 3 bases clipped from V and 0 bases from J, the junction kept 3 bases outside the gene matches. CDR3 amino acids: CASSQRLAGNQETQYF. Written as DNA, the CDR3 is TGTGCCAGCAGCCAGCGACTAGCGGGGAACCAAGAGACCCAGTACTTC.

J is TRBJ2-1 and V is TRBV27; 11 nucleotides line up with TRBD2. V lost 6 bases and J lost 7; bases outside the gene matches: 8. This CDR3 is 15 amino acids long. The germline V gene has CDR1 MNHEY and CDR2 SMNVEV (reference sequence). The CDR3 DNA is TGTGCCAGCAGCCTACTAGCGGGAGTTTCAAATGAGCAGTTCTTC. Protein sequence: CASSLLAGVSNEQFF.

The chain combines TRBV2 with TRBJ2-5; TRBD2 aligns across 9 bases. The CDR3 has 16 residues. The junction had 11 bases not matched to a gene; V was cut back by 4 bases and J by 5 bases. Germline V gene data show CDR1 as SNHLY and CDR2 as FYNNEI. The chain's CDR3 is CASSGLAGSSGETQYF. The CDR3 DNA reads TGTGCCAGCAGTGGGCTAGCGGGGAGTTCCGGGGAGACCCAGTACTTC.

This clone was detected a few times. This sequence joins TRBV7-8 and TRBJ2-2; D is perhaps TRBD1 (6 bases). CDR3 length: 13 amino acids. Germline assignment: CDR1 SGHVS and CDR2 FQNEAQ. V shed 6 bases and J shed 4 bases, with 9 bases lying between them. In DNA form, the CDR3 reads TGTGCCAGCAGTTCAGGGGTCACCGGGGAGCTGTTTTTT. Protein product: CASSSGVTGELFF. Looking up the rest from reference TRBV7-8 and TRBJ2-2 gives the full variable domain: GAGVSQSPRYKVAKRGQDVALRCDPISGHVSLFWYQQALGQGPEFLTYFQNEAQLDKSGLPSDRFFAERPEGSVSTLKIQRTQQEDSAVYLCASSSGVTGELFFGEGSRLTVL.

The gene calls are TRBV2 and TRBJ1-1; D gene unclear. Between the trimmed V and J ends, which lost 6 bases and 5 bases, there was a span of 7 bases. This CDR3 has 11 residues. Germline V CDR1 and CDR2: SNHLY, FYNNEI. The CDR3 DNA sequence: TGTGCCAGCAGGGTCCGGACTGAAGCTTTCTTT. Translated, it gives CASRVRTEAFF. The variable domain in full, with the rest retrieved from reference TRBV2 and TRBJ1-1, is EPEVTQTPSHQVTQMGQEVILRCVPISNHLYFYWYRQILGQKVEFLVSFYNNEISEKSEIFDDQFSVERPDGSNFTLKIRSTKLEDSAMYFCASRVRTEAFFGQGTRLTVV.

The chain couples TRBV6-1 to TRBJ1-5; D not certain. With 4 bases removed from V and 9 bases from J, the gap between germline ends came to 13 bases. Looked up from germline, CDR1 is MNHNS and CDR2 is SASEGT. This CDR3 comprises 13 residues. CDR3 in DNA: TGTGCCAGCAGTGCGGGGTCTCCTCGGCCCCAGCATTTT. Translation: CASSAGSPRPQHF.

This chain links TRBV5-6 with TRBJ2-4; D possibly corresponds to TRBD2 (6 bases). The germline V gene has CDR1 SGHDT and CDR2 YYEEEE. The CDR3 has 12 residues. The V end lost 0 bases, the J end lost 16 bases, and 14 bases lay between the germline ends. CDR3 sequence (DNA): TGTGCCAGCAGCTTGGGTGCAGGGCGGGGTTACTTC. Translated: CASSLGAGRGYF.

This chain joins TRBV19 and TRBJ1-1; D is uncertain. The CDR3 runs to 13 residues. With 4 bases removed from V and 0 bases from J, the gap between germline ends came to 6 bases. Per germline, CDR1 LNHDA and CDR2 SQIVND (reference sequence). The CDR3 DNA is TGTGCCAGTAGTAATCAGATGAACACTGAAGCTTTCTTT. Protein sequence: CASSNQMNTEAFF. Drawing the rest from reference TRBV19 and TRBJ1-1, the complete variable domain is DGGITQSPKYLFRKEGQNVTLSCEQNLNHDAMYWYRQDPGQGLRLIYYSQIVNDFQKGDIAEGYSVSREKKESFPLTVTSAQKNPTAFYLCASSNQMNTEAFFGQGTRLTVV.

V usage is TRBV19 and J usage is TRBJ2-6; D may be TRBD2 (6 bases). V was clipped by 5 bases and J by 2 bases, with 10 bases between them. Looked up from germline, CDR1 is LNHDA and CDR2 is SQIVND (reference sequence). The CDR3 covers 15 residues. The CDR3 sequence: CASSDGGAGANVLTF. The DNA for the CDR3 is TGTGCCAGTAGTGATGGCGGGGCTGGGGCCAACGTCCTGACTTTC.

The chain carries TRBV7-9 and TRBJ1-2, with D possibly TRBD1 on 5 matching bases. CDR3 length: 13 residues. V was shortened by 2 bases and J by 8 bases, with 12 bases between the two germline ends. The germline V gene encodes CDR1 SEHNR and CDR2 FQNEAQ (reference sequence). The CDR3 coding sequence is TGTGCCAGCAGCTTACTGACGGGGGTAGGCTACACCTTC. It codes for CASSLLTGVGYTF.

This clone has more than one count but fewer than ten. This sequence joins TRBV7-2 and TRBJ1-1; D unresolved. V shed 0 bases and J shed 0 bases, with 8 bases lying between them. Germline values: CDR1 SGHTA, CDR2 FQGNSA. This CDR3 is built from 15 residues. CDR3 in DNA: TGTGCCAGCAGCTTAGCGCACAGATTGAACACTGAAGCTTTCTTT. Protein: CASSLAHRLNTEAFF. Variable domain in full (rest from reference TRBV7-2 and TRBJ1-1): GAGVSQSPSNKVTEKGKDVELRCDPISGHTALYWYRQSLGQGLEFLIYFQGNSAPDKSGLPSDRFSAERTGGSVSTLTIQRTQQEDSAVYLCASSLAHRLNTEAFFGQGTRLTVV.

The chain has TRBV12-5 and TRBJ2-5; no reliable D call. CDR1 is LGHNT, CDR2 FRNRAP, per germline. The CDR3 extends over 12 amino acids. Trimming left V 1 base short and J 5 bases short, with 5 bases between. CDR3 sequence: CASGLDSETQYF. CDR3 in DNA: TGTGCTAGTGGTTTGGACAGCGAGACCCAGTACTTC.

The chain employs TRBV10-3 and TRBJ2-5, with TRBD1 as a possible D gene (7 bases). The CDR3 spans 14 residues. The ends were cut back, 4 bases at V and 2 bases at J, with 11 bases in the middle. Germline CDR1 and CDR2: ENHRY and SYGVKD. CDR3 sequence reads: CAISGAGGQETQYF. Written as DNA, the CDR3 is TGTGCCATCAGTGGGGCAGGGGGGCAAGAGACCCAGTACTTC.

The chain is built from TRBV6-6 and TRBJ2-1; D uncertain. CDR1 is MNHNY and CDR2 is SVGAGI in the germline V gene (reference sequence). Trimming cost V 6 bases and J 1 base, with 4 bases left between them. CDR3 length: 12 residues. The CDR3 DNA follows: TGTGCCAGCAGAATATCCTACAATGAGCAGTTCTTC. Translation gives CASRISYNEQFF.

The sample holds a few counts of this clone. V and J are TRBV7-2 and TRBJ1-5; unclear D gene. With 2 bases removed from V and 3 bases from J, the gap between germline ends came to 2 bases. This CDR3 is 12 amino acids long. Germline loops: CDR1 SGHTA, CDR2 FQGNSA. The CDR3 here is CASSLYNQPQHF. In nucleotides, the CDR3 is TGTGCCAGCAGCTTATACAATCAGCCCCAGCATTTT.

The CDR3 reads CASSYSGQNYYEQYF. Written as DNA, the CDR3 is TGTGCCAGCAGTTACTCGGGACAGAATTACTACGAGCAGTACTTC. This rearrangement joins TRBV6-5 to TRBJ2-7, with 7 bases identical to TRBD1. V lost 0 bases to trimming and J lost 3 bases; unmatched junction nucleotides: 5. The CDR3 is made up of 15 amino acids. The V gene's germline CDR1 is MNHEY and CDR2 SVGAGI.

This rearrangement joins TRBV4-1 to TRBJ1-1, with a tentative D call TRBD1 (5 bases). Per the germline V gene, CDR1 is MGHRA and CDR2 is YSYEKL. The CDR3 contains 14 residues. V was pared by 3 bases and J by 1 base, with 9 bases between. The CDR3 DNA reads as TGCGCCAGCAGCCATCATAGGGGGAACACTGAAGCTTTCTTT. Amino acid sequence: CASSHHRGNTEAFF.

The V call is TRBV7-2, the J call TRBJ2-7, with D possibly being TRBD2 (5 bases). Germline V lookup: CDR1 SGHTA, CDR2 FQGNSA. Trimming shortened V by 4 bases and J by 0 bases, and 13 bases separated the two germline ends. The CDR3 is 15 amino acids. CDR3 amino acids: CASSSPADLSYEQYF. Here the CDR3 DNA reads TGTGCCAGCAGCTCACCAGCGGACCTCTCCTACGAGCAGTACTTC.